These 26 T cell receptor beta chains were sequenced from one sample in a study of response to subunit inactivated influenza vaccine. TCRdb redid the calling of the RT-PCR reads with MiXCR, one entry per CDR3 protein. This sample yields about 190,000 distinct CDR3 sequences, of which about 15% are seen a single time; 26% belongs to the top ten. The sample here was CD8+ T cells sorted from PBMCs, taken roughly 5 days after vaccination. Receptor source: a man aged 45-65 years who received an inactivated influenza vaccine.

The chain couples TRBV27 to TRBJ2-7, with 7 bases that match TRBD2. The length of the CDR3 is 14 residues. The germline gives CDR1 MNHEY, CDR2 SMNVEV (reference sequence). V trimming: 3 bases; J trimming: 1 base; junction bases outside the gene matches: 3. In nucleotides, the CDR3 is TGTGCCAGCAGTTTTATGGGGGGGTCCTACGAGCAGTACTTC. Translated, it gives CASSFMGGSYEQYF.

This clonotype was recorded at least ten times. V usage is TRBV27 and J usage is TRBJ2-2, with D perhaps matching TRBD2 (6 bases). The CDR3 covers 16 residues. Germline CDR1 is MNHEY and CDR2 is SMNVEV (reference sequence). Trimming cost V 2 bases and J 5 bases, with 15 bases left between them. The CDR3 nucleotides are TGTGCCAGCAGTTTACTTAGCGGAGGGACTACCGGGGAGCTGTTTTTT. Translating it yields CASSLLSGGTTGELFF.

This clonotype has a handful of counts. The chain carries TRBV6-1 and TRBJ2-7, with D unresolved. CDR3 size: 16 residues. V was clipped by 5 bases and J by 2 bases, with 19 bases between them. CDR1 is MNHNS, CDR2 SASEGT, per germline. In nucleotides, the CDR3 is TGTGCCAGCAGTCCTACCCGAAAAGGAAAAACCTACGAGCAGTACTTC. Translating gives CASSPTRKGKTYEQYF.

This clonotype has a handful of counts. This chain joins TRBV3-1 and TRBJ1-5; perhaps TRBD1 as D (6 bases). The CDR3 covers 15 residues. Trimming shortened V by 4 bases and J by 0 bases, and 10 bases separated the two germline ends. Germline V gene data show CDR1 as LGHDT and CDR2 as YNNKEL (reference sequence). CDR3 in DNA: TGTGCCAGCAGCCCGGGACACATTAGCAATCAGCCCCAGCATTTT. Amino acids: CASSPGHISNQPQHF.

This clonotype has at least ten counts. This sequence joins TRBV7-9 and TRBJ2-1, with D possibly TRBD1 on 5 matching bases. In germline, CDR1 is SEHNR, CDR2 FQNEAQ (reference sequence). Trimming cost V 1 base and J 8 bases, with 15 bases left between them. CDR3 size: 15 residues. In nucleotides, the CDR3 is TGTGCCAGCAGCTTAGGTCAGGGATCGTATGATGAGCAGTTCTTC. Protein product: CASSLGQGSYDEQFF.

The V call is TRBV10-3, the J call TRBJ1-5; D remains unclear. Per the germline V gene, CDR1 is ENHRY and CDR2 is SYGVKD. Trimming took off 10 bases at V and 4 bases at J, with 14 bases between the two ends. CDR3 length: 13 residues. In nucleotides, the CDR3 is TGTGCCACCACTATCGCTTTTAATCAGCCCCAGCATTTT. Translating gives CATTIAFNQPQHF.

The rearrangement links TRBV12-3 or TRBV12-4 to TRBJ2-7; tentatively, D is TRBD1 or TRBD2 (5 bases each). The CDR3 has 14 residues. V lost 3 bases and J 0 bases, leaving 9 bases between the germline ends. The CDR3 sequence: CASSFRDGSYEQYF. The CDR3 DNA is TGTGCCAGCAGTTTCCGGGACGGCTCCTACGAGCAGTACTTC.

CDR3 amino acids: CASSQAGGGNEQFF. In DNA form, the CDR3 reads TGCGCCAGCAGCCAAGCAGGGGGGGGAAATGAGCAGTTCTTC. This chain uses TRBV4-3 with TRBJ2-1; D may match TRBD1 or TRBD2 (7 bases each). This CDR3 is built from 14 residues. The V end was cut by 1 base, the J end by 7 bases, with 11 bases between. Germline CDR1 LGHNA, CDR2 YSLEER.

This clonotype appeared a few times. The J gene is TRBJ2-2, the V gene TRBV28; possible D gene TRBD1, 6 bases. CDR3 size: 15 residues. V lost 6 bases and J lost 1, with 12 bases in between. The germline V gene has CDR1 MDHEN and CDR2 SYDVKM. CDR3 sequence: CASRLGHRNTGELFF. CDR3 nucleotide sequence: TGTGCCAGCAGGCTGGGACATCGGAACACCGGGGAGCTGTTTTTT.

In this sample, this clonotype turned up a few times. The chain uses TRBV7-9 and TRBJ1-2; maybe TRBD1 (6 bases). Between the trimmed V and J ends, which lost 5 bases and 4 bases, there was a span of 14 bases. Germline values: CDR1 SEHNR, CDR2 FQNEAQ (reference sequence). This CDR3 contains 14 residues. The CDR3 coding sequence is TGTGCCAGCAGCCTAGGGACACCCATCTATGGCTACACCTTC. It specifies CASSLGTPIYGYTF.

Only a few counts were recorded for this clonotype. The chain combines TRBV27 with TRBJ2-2, with D perhaps matching TRBD1 or TRBD2 (5 bases each). CDR1 and CDR2 from the germline V gene are MNHEY and SMNVEV (reference sequence). This CDR3 comprises 14 residues. Trimming left V 5 bases short and J 6 bases short, with 13 bases between. This chain's CDR3 is CASSALGVAGELFF. In nucleotides, the CDR3 is TGTGCCAGCAGTGCTTTGGGGGTAGCCGGGGAGCTGTTTTTT.

The rearrangement links TRBV12-3 or TRBV12-4 to TRBJ2-1; 8 bases are shared with TRBD2. The CDR3 loop spans 16 amino acids. V gave up 7 bases and J gave up 4 bases; unmatched junction bases: 12. CDR3 sequence reads: CASTLGGTRFYNEQFF. CDR3 DNA sequence: TGTGCCAGCACCCTGGGGGGGACTAGGTTTTACAATGAGCAGTTCTTC.

There are a few counts of this clonotype. The chain joins TRBV30 to TRBJ1-2, with unresolved D. In germline, CDR1 is GTSNPN, CDR2 SVGIG (reference sequence). Trimming removed 1 base at V and 0 bases at J, with 3 bases between. CDR3 length: 12 amino acids. The CDR3 reads CAWSDTNYGYTF. In nucleotides, the CDR3 is TGTGCCTGGAGTGACACTAACTATGGCTACACCTTC.

The chain is built from TRBV18 and TRBJ2-7, with 10 bases identical to TRBD1. The CDR3 has 15 residues. V gave up 0 bases and J gave up 6 bases; unmatched junction bases: 5. Germline loops: CDR1 KGHSH, CDR2 LQKENI. CDR3 in DNA: TGTGCCAGCTCACCACCGGCGACAGGGGGCGTCGAGCAGTACTTC. Translating it yields CASSPPATGGVEQYF.

This clonotype has a handful of counts. The CDR3 DNA sequence: TGTGCCAGCAGCTTAGGTGGAGGATATAATGAAAAACTGTTTTTT. Its translation is CASSLGGGYNEKLFF. The J gene is TRBJ1-4, the V gene TRBV7-9; D gene ambiguous. Germline assignment: CDR1 SEHNR and CDR2 FQNEAQ (reference sequence). The ends were cut back, 1 base at V and 4 bases at J, with 10 bases in the middle. This CDR3 has 15 residues.

This clonotype was observed at least ten times. This chain links TRBV10-2 with TRBJ2-7; tentative D call: TRBD2 (6 bases). The CDR3 spans 14 residues. V lost 10 bases and J lost 6, with 22 bases in between. From germline, CDR1 is WSHSY and CDR2 SAAADI. CDR3: CATSTRRILGEQYF. Written as DNA, the CDR3 is TGCGCCACTTCGACTAGACGGATCCTTGGCGAGCAGTACTTC.

The rearrangement joins TRBV12-3 or TRBV12-4 to TRBJ1-2; D not certain. This CDR3 has 12 amino acids. With 7 bases removed from V and 10 bases from J, the gap between germline ends came to 16 bases. The CDR3 here is CASTPMCQFYTF. CDR3 coding DNA: TGTGCCAGCACCCCAATGTGCCAGTTCTACACCTTC.

This clonotype came up a few times. V gene TRBV6-5 combines with J gene TRBJ2-5, with 7 nucleotides matching TRBD1. CDR1 is MNHEY, CDR2 SVGAGI, per germline. J was trimmed by 5 bases and V by 4 bases; bases with no gene match: 10. The CDR3 is made up of 15 amino acids. The CDR3 protein is CASSSAQGSGETQYF. As DNA, the CDR3 is TGTGCCAGCAGTTCCGCACAGGGGTCAGGGGAGACCCAGTACTTC.

This sequence joins TRBV6-2 or TRBV6-3 and TRBJ1-5; 7 bases align to TRBD1. After removal of 6 bases from V and 6 bases from J, the junction contained 5 bases not matched to a gene. Looked up from germline, CDR1 is MNHEY and CDR2 is SVGEGT. The CDR3 has 13 residues. The CDR3 sequence is CASRDPGGQPQHF. The CDR3 bases are TGTGCCAGCAGGGATCCAGGGGGTCAGCCCCAGCATTTT.

V gene TRBV28 combines with J gene TRBJ2-7; 13 nucleotides match TRBD2. The CDR3 runs 18 residues. Germline loops: CDR1 MDHEN, CDR2 SYDVKM. The ends lost 2 bases at V and 3 bases at J; junction bases unmatched: 10. CDR3 in amino acids: CASSLLGLAGVGGYEQYF. The CDR3 region has the DNA TGTGCCAGCAGTTTACTAGGACTAGCGGGAGTGGGGGGCTACGAGCAGTACTTC. The complete variable domain, with remaining parts taken from reference TRBV28 and TRBJ2-7, reads DVKVTQSSRYLVKRTGEKVFLECVQDMDHENMFWYRQDPGLGLRLIYFSYDVKMKEKGDIPEGYSVSREKKERFSLILESASTNQTSMYLCASSLLGLAGVGGYEQYFGPGTRLTVT.

Many counts were recorded for this clonotype. The chain employs TRBV29-1 and TRBJ2-7, with TRBD2 matching over 8 bases. CDR1 is SQVTM, CDR2 ANQGSEA, per germline. The CDR3 consists of 17 residues. Trimming took 0 bases from V and 2 from J; bases not matched to a gene: 12. This CDR3 is CSVEENVGRAGPYEQYF. DNA of the CDR3: TGCAGCGTTGAAGAGAATGTCGGGAGGGCCGGTCCCTACGAGCAGTACTTC.

This clonotype has only a few counts. The chain combines TRBV15 with TRBJ2-7; tentative D call: TRBD1 (6 bases). CDR1 and CDR2 from the germline V gene are LNHNV and YYDKDF (reference sequence). Trimming pared 3 bases from V and 3 bases from J, leaving 15 bases between. This CDR3 region has 15 residues. The chain's CDR3 is CATSRGRDTYYEQYF. In nucleotides, the CDR3 is TGTGCCACCAGCAGGGGCCGGGACACCTACTACGAGCAGTACTTC.

The chain combines TRBV4-1 with TRBJ1-2, with TRBD1 as a possible D gene (5 bases). Deletions cut 1 base from V and 2 bases from J, with 11 bases between. The CDR3 is 15 residues long. Germline lookup yields CDR1 MGHRA and CDR2 YSYEKL. The CDR3 DNA sequence: TGCGCCAGCAGCCAAGGGGAGACAGCCAACTATGGCTACACCTTC. Translating gives CASSQGETANYGYTF.

This clonotype showed up just a few times. This chain connects TRBV28 to TRBJ2-5; D may be TRBD2 (6 bases). In germline, CDR1 is MDHEN, CDR2 SYDVKM. The CDR3 runs 17 residues. The V and J ends lost 5 bases and 0 bases respectively, with 19 bases between them. Written as DNA, the CDR3 is TGTGCCAGCAGTCCGTCCTCTAGCGTCCGGTACCAAGAGACCCAGTACTTC. This gives the protein CASSPSSSVRYQETQYF.

There are a few counts of this clonotype. This chain connects TRBV6-1 to TRBJ2-7, with 10 nucleotides matching TRBD1. The V gene end was trimmed by 6 bases and the J gene end by 3 bases; junction bases not matched to a gene: 5. Per germline, CDR1 MNHNS and CDR2 SASEGT. This CDR3 comprises 14 residues. For the CDR3, the DNA is TGTGCCAGCAGCCATGGACAGGGGGGCTACGAGCAGTACTTC. It encodes CASSHGQGGYEQYF.

This clonotype was counted a few times. This chain uses TRBV7-6 with TRBJ2-1, with D possibly matching TRBD2 (5 bases). This CDR3 comprises 16 residues. Germline CDR1 is SGHVS and CDR2 is FNYEAQ. The V gene lost 1 base and the J gene lost 0 bases, with 10 bases spanning the gap. The DNA for the CDR3 is TGTGCCAGCAGCTTAGTTGGGGAGTCCTCCTACAATGAGCAGTTCTTC. It specifies CASSLVGESSYNEQFF.